The source of this TCR beta chain is a study of blood T cell repertoires in COVID-19. Study summary: Acute and convalescent COVID-19 samples came from the United States, Italy and Spain. In each case, the material was cDNA or gDNA derived from T cells, B-cell-depleted T cells, or PBMCs.

This clone has more than one count but fewer than ten. Germline lookup yields CDR1 SGHNT and CDR2 YYREEE (reference sequence). V dropped 4 bases and J dropped 5; count of bases not matched to a gene: 7. This CDR3 is built from 15 residues. In the study's own analysis: Amplification with reference gene primers provided the estimates of nucleated cell counts. The protocol was immunoSEQ multiplex PCR, while the TCRdb copy is restricted to in-frame clones and leaves out a portion. That table supplies the V and J calls and clone size; D and trimming were determined from the DNA. The sample comprises under 45,000 clones, more than 75% of which are singletons, and approximately 29% rests with the top ten.

The chain recombines TRBV5-4 with TRBJ2-7; 12 bases align to TRBD2. The specimen was peripheral blood. The source is a man at least 80 years old with acute or convalescent COVID-19. This chain's CDR3 is CASSPTSGSNDEQYF. CDR3 in DNA: TGTGCCAGCAGCCCGACTAGCGGGAGTAATGACGAGCAGTACTTC.